This T cell receptor beta chain was profiled in a study of siplizumab effects on memory and regulatory T cells. The CDR3 sequence is 13 residues long. Trimming took 4 bases from V and 7 from J, leaving 13 bases between them. The germline V gene has CDR1 SNHLY and CDR2 FYNNEI. Worth noting for this clone: What it recognizes is unknown.

Per individual sample, 9.9 x 10^4 or so TCR templates were assayed. Sequenced by immunoSEQ multiplex PCR; TCRdb stores in-frame clones only, minus some. Of some 100,000 clones in the sample, about 90% were seen once. Study-wide points: Treg-derived clones made up an average of around 67% of mappable alloreactive CD4+ clones with siplizumab and 25% to 30% in controls. Naive T cells looked more diverse than memory cells, and they looked like major contributors to the alloresponse.

The chain carries TRBV2 and TRBJ1-2; D is unclear. Sequencing used Tregs sorted from blood. The receptor was derived from a human donor in good health. CDR3 protein: CASSVGRSLGYTF. CDR3 coding DNA: TGTGCCAGCAGTGTCGGACGTTCGCTTGGCTACACCTTC. The variable domain in full, completed from reference TRBV2 and TRBJ1-2, reads EPEVTQTPSHQVTQMGQEVILRCVPISNHLYFYWYRQILGQKVEFLVSFYNNEISEKSEIFDDQFSVERPDGSNFTLKIRSTKLEDSAMYFCASSVGRSLGYTFGSGTRLTVV.